The rows below give T cell receptor beta chains drawn from one sample of a study of blood T cell repertoires in COVID-19. The protocol was immunoSEQ multiplex PCR, while the TCRdb copy is restricted to in-frame clones and leaves out a portion. The table includes tens of thousands of clones, more than 85% detected once. Sequencing was carried out using peripheral blood. These TCRs come from a human donor in a cohort sampled during active COVID-19. CDR3s include the opening cysteine and the closing phenylalanine or tryptophan. The D gene is left open where the match is weak. Only part of the rows carry a size: once, few, many, or a class if the clone is expanded.

J gene: TRBJ2-7; clone size: once; D gene: TRBD1; V gene: TRBV27; CDR3 DNA: TGTGCCAGCAGTTTGTTACAGGGGAGCGAGCAGTACTTC; CDR3 protein: CASSLLQGSEQYF
J gene: TRBJ2-5; clone size: NA; D gene: NA; V gene: TRBV9; CDR3 DNA: TGTGCCAGCAGCGCGAAGGACAAACGGTACCAAGAGACCCAGTACTTC; CDR3 protein: CASSAKDKRYQETQYF
J gene: TRBJ2-1; clone size: NA; D gene: NA; V gene: TRBV12-3/TRBV12-4; CDR3 DNA: TGTGCCAGCAGTGGACTTCCGGAGCAGTTCTTC; CDR3 protein: CASSGLPEQFF
J gene: TRBJ2-7; clone size: NA; D gene: TRBD1; V gene: TRBV5-5; CDR3 DNA: TGTGCCAGCAGCGCCGACAGGGGGGGCTACGAGCAGTACTTC; CDR3 protein: CASSADRGGYEQYF
J gene: TRBJ2-1; clone size: NA; D gene: TRBD2; V gene: TRBV7-8; CDR3 DNA: TGTGCCAGCAGCTTCCCGACTAGCGGGAGCAATGAGCAGTTCTTC; CDR3 protein: CASSFPTSGSNEQFF
J gene: TRBJ2-2; clone size: NA; D gene: TRBD1; V gene: TRBV18; CDR3 DNA: TGTGCCAGCTCACCGAGGACAGGGTCTTCCGGGGAGCTGTTTTTT; CDR3 protein: CASSPRTGSSGELFF
J gene: TRBJ2-1; clone size: NA; D gene: TRBD2; V gene: TRBV6-6; CDR3 DNA: TGTGCCAGCAGTCGCACCGGGACTAGCGGTCTCTATGAGCAGTTCTTC; CDR3 protein: CASSRTGTSGLYEQFF
J gene: TRBJ2-7; clone size: NA; D gene: NA; V gene: TRBV5-4; CDR3 DNA: TGTGCCAGCAGTAAACCAGACTCCTACGAGCAGTACTTC; CDR3 protein: CASSKPDSYEQYF
J gene: TRBJ2-1; clone size: NA; D gene: TRBD1; V gene: TRBV28; CDR3 DNA: TGTGCCAGCAGCTGGACAGGGGGTGAGCAGTTCTTC; CDR3 protein: CASSWTGGEQFF
J gene: TRBJ1-4; clone size: NA; D gene: NA; V gene: TRBV25-1; CDR3 DNA: TGTGCCAGCAGTGAAGGGGCCTTTAATGAAAAACTGTTTTTT; CDR3 protein: CASSEGAFNEKLFF